The 7 T cell receptor beta chains listed next were all sequenced from one sample in a study of blood T cell repertoires in COVID-19. TCRdb's table, derived via immunoSEQ multiplex PCR, lists solely in-frame clones and lacks some. The repertoire holds a few hundred thousand clones, with around 87% as singletons. The sequenced sample consisted of peripheral blood. The receptors were sampled from a woman aged 30 to 39 with COVID-19, enrolled during active disease.

The chain couples TRBV2 to TRBJ2-2, with 7 bases fitting TRBD2. The germline gives CDR1 SNHLY, CDR2 FYNNEI. After removal of 2 bases from V and 6 bases from J, the junction contained 9 bases not matched to a gene. The CDR3 covers 16 residues. CDR3 amino acids: CASSEWASGGSGELFF. The DNA for the CDR3 is TGTGCCAGCAGTGAATGGGCTAGCGGAGGGTCCGGGGAGCTGTTTTTT.

V and J are TRBV7-6 and TRBJ2-5, with no clear D. Germline V lookup: CDR1 SGHVS, CDR2 FNYEAQ. V lost 4 bases, J lost 1 base, and 4 bases lay in between. The CDR3 extends over 12 amino acids. The CDR3 nucleotides are TGTGCCAGCAGCTCCCGCCAAGAGACCCAGTACTTC. Translation: CASSSRQETQYF.

This CDR3 is CASSLSSGSLNEQYF. The CDR3 DNA reads TGTGCCAGCAGCCTATCCAGCGGGAGTCTCAACGAGCAGTACTTC. This rearrangement joins TRBV3-1 (or the pseudogene TRBV3-2) to TRBJ2-7, with TRBD2 matching 8 bases. The germline gives CDR1 LGHDT, CDR2 YNNKEL (reference sequence). The CDR3 is 15 amino acids. V lost 4 bases and J lost 5; bases outside the gene matches: 10.

V and J are TRBV6-5 and TRBJ2-1; 10 bases align to TRBD2. The V and J ends lost 2 bases and 6 bases, in that order; junction bases with no gene match: 4. CDR1 is MNHEY, CDR2 SVGAGI, per germline. The CDR3 covers 15 residues. DNA for the CDR3: TGTGCCAGCAGTTACGGAGCGGGGGGGGGCAATGAGCAGTTCTTC. Protein sequence: CASSYGAGGGNEQFF.

This chain links TRBV21-1 with TRBJ2-3; the table assigns TRBD2, which was not confirmed against the DNA. TRBV21-1 is a documented pseudogene. The CDR3 runs to 14 residues. The CDR3 sequence: CASRKREPTDTQYF. In DNA, the CDR3 is TGTGCCAGCAGGAAGCGGGAGCCGACAGATACGCAGTATTTT.

The CDR3 bases are TGTGCCAGCAGAGATGGGACAGTAAACATTCAGTACTTC. Amino acids: CASRDGTVNIQYF. The chain employs TRBV6-5 and TRBJ2-4, with 7 bases identical to TRBD1. The CDR3 is 13 amino acids. Germline CDR1 is MNHEY and CDR2 is SVGAGI. V shed 6 bases and J 6 bases; nucleotides not matched to a gene: 5.

The V and J genes are TRBV2 and TRBJ2-1, with 8 nucleotides matching TRBD2. Looked up from germline, CDR1 is SNHLY and CDR2 is FYNNEI. The V segment lost 8 bases and the J segment 0 bases; nucleotides outside the gene matches: 12. This CDR3 has 17 residues. The CDR3 sequence: CASQGGLAGSSYNEQFF. The CDR3 bases are TGTGCCAGCCAAGGGGGGCTAGCGGGTAGCTCCTACAATGAGCAGTTCTTC.